The 21 T cell receptor beta chains in this list originate from one sample, sequenced in a study of T cell responses to AZD1222 COVID-19 vaccine. Generated by immunoSEQ multiplex PCR, the TCRdb table keeps only in-frame clones and is missing some. Of about 120,000 clones listed, about 86% were seen once; the top ten hold approximately 18%. The material sequenced was peripheral blood, taken 28 days after the second AZD1222 dose. The receptors were gathered from an adult who received the AZD1222 COVID-19 vaccine.

The chain carries TRBV19 and TRBJ1-2, with TRBD1 identical over 7 bases. Trimming cost V 5 bases and J 3 bases; bases outside gene matches: 12. Germline CDR1 is LNHDA and CDR2 is SQIVND (reference sequence). The CDR3 loop spans 16 amino acids. The CDR3 DNA follows: TGTGCCAGTAGTCCGACACTGACAGGGAGGGACTATGGCTACACCTTC. It yields the protein CASSPTLTGRDYGYTF. Based on the CDR3 plus reference TRBV19 and TRBJ1-2, the full variable domain is DGGITQSPKYLFRKEGQNVTLSCEQNLNHDAMYWYRQDPGQGLRLIYYSQIVNDFQKGDIAEGYSVSREKKESFPLTVTSAQKNPTAFYLCASSPTLTGRDYGYTFGSGTRLTVV.

V usage is TRBV6-2 or TRBV6-3 and J usage is TRBJ1-2; D gene uncertain. This CDR3 is built from 13 residues. The germline gives CDR1 MNHEY, CDR2 SVGEGT. With 2 bases removed from V and 4 bases from J, the gap between germline ends came to 8 bases. The CDR3 protein is CASSYRQSYGYTF. CDR3 nucleotides: TGTGCCAGCAGTTACCGGCAGTCCTATGGCTACACCTTC.

CDR3 sequence: CASKKTRGNQPQHF. Here the CDR3 DNA reads TGTGCCAGCAAAAAGACCAGAGGCAATCAGCCCCAGCATTTT. This chain uses TRBV2 with TRBJ1-5; D gene ambiguous. The germline V gene encodes CDR1 SNHLY and CDR2 FYNNEI. The CDR3 loop spans 14 amino acids. V dropped 7 bases and J dropped 2 bases, with 12 bases sitting between them.

The J gene is TRBJ1-2, the V gene TRBV4-3; 7 positions agree with TRBD1. Germline-derived CDR1 and CDR2 are LGHNA and YSLEER. The CDR3 is 15 residues long. Unmatched junction bases numbered 6, after V lost 1 base and J lost 4 bases. The CDR3 region is CASSQGLGGSYGYTF. In nucleotides, the CDR3 is TGCGCCAGCAGCCAAGGCCTAGGGGGCTCCTATGGCTACACCTTC.

This rearrangement joins TRBV15 to TRBJ1-3; no reliable D call. The germline V and J ends were trimmed by 0 bases and 0 bases, with 15 bases remaining between them. The CDR3 is 18 amino acids. The germline CDR1 and CDR2 sequences are LNHNV and YYDKDF (reference sequence). This CDR3 is CATSRDISGHSSGNTIYF. CDR3 coding DNA: TGTGCCACCAGCAGAGATATTTCCGGGCACAGCTCTGGAAACACCATATATTTT.

The J gene is TRBJ1-4, the V gene TRBV18; 9 bases are a match to TRBD1. Trimming removed 2 bases from V and 7 bases from J; junction bases left unmatched: 2. The germline V gene encodes CDR1 KGHSH and CDR2 LQKENI. The CDR3 has 14 residues. The CDR3 coding sequence is TGTGCCAGCTCACCAGACAGGGGGGCTGAAAAACTGTTTTTT. This codes for CASSPDRGAEKLFF.

The J gene is TRBJ1-2, the V gene TRBV30, with TRBD1 matching 10 bases. Germline V CDR1 and CDR2: GTSNPN, SVGIG (reference sequence). This CDR3 spans 15 amino acids. The J segment lost 7 bases and the V segment lost 2 bases, leaving 10 bases of the junction unmatched. The CDR3 region has the DNA TGTGCCTGGAGTTTTTGGGGACAGGGGACGGCTGGCTACACCTTC. It codes for CAWSFWGQGTAGYTF.

The chain combines TRBV18 with TRBJ1-4; TRBD1 matches 9 bases. V was clipped by 1 base and J by 3 bases; unmatched bases: 6. Germline loops: CDR1 KGHSH, CDR2 LQKENI. CDR3 length equals 17 residues. CDR3 coding DNA: TGTGCCAGCTCACCACTGAACAGGGGGCTCGCTAATGAAAAACTGTTTTTT. This codes for CASSPLNRGLANEKLFF.

This clone has a single count. The rearrangement links TRBV10-3 to TRBJ2-1; 7 bases fit TRBD2. V lost 4 bases, J lost 5 bases, and 11 bases stayed unmatched. The CDR3 loop spans 16 amino acids. Germline CDR1 ENHRY, CDR2 SYGVKD. The CDR3 region is CAISVVYGTNNNEQFF. CDR3 bases: TGTGCCATCAGTGTCGTGTACGGGACTAATAACAATGAGCAGTTCTTC.

The J gene is TRBJ2-1, the V gene TRBV6-5, with D possibly matching TRBD2 (5 bases). V lost 5 bases and J 6 bases, leaving 17 bases between the germline ends. CDR1 is MNHEY and CDR2 is SVGAGI in the germline V gene. The CDR3 loop spans 15 amino acids. CDR3 sequence reads: CASSRSGSRINEQFF. DNA of the CDR3: TGTGCCAGCAGTCGTTCGGGGTCTAGGATCAATGAGCAGTTCTTC.

The chain combines TRBV5-4 with TRBJ1-2, with D possibly being TRBD1 (5 bases). V lost 5 bases to trimming and J lost 4 bases, with 12 bases between them. CDR3 length equals 13 residues. Looked up from germline, CDR1 is SGHNT and CDR2 is YYREEE (reference sequence). The CDR3 here is CASSWDGTYGYTF. The DNA for the CDR3 is TGTGCCAGCAGTTGGGACGGGACCTATGGCTACACCTTC. Full variable domain (rest looked up from reference TRBV5-4 and TRBJ1-2): ETGVTQSPTHLIKTRGQQVTLRCSSQSGHNTVSWYQQALGQGPQFIFQYYREEENGRGNFPPRFSGLQFPNYSSELNVNALELDDSALYLCASSWDGTYGYTFGSGTRLTVV.

In its sample, this clone was seen once. The J gene is TRBJ2-3, the V gene TRBV11-2; D unclear. Germline CDR1 is SGHAT and CDR2 is FQNNGV. The CDR3 contains 12 residues. V was cut by 5 bases and J by 1 base, with 4 bases left in between. The CDR3 bases are TGTGCCAGCAGCCCAGGCACAGATACGCAGTATTTT. As protein: CASSPGTDTQYF.

There are many counts of this clone. This rearrangement joins TRBV6-1 to TRBJ1-4, with D perhaps matching TRBD1 (6 bases). Germline V lookup: CDR1 MNHNS, CDR2 SASEGT. There are 15 residues in the CDR3. Between the trimmed V and J ends, which lost 3 bases and 2 bases, there was a span of 10 bases. CDR3 in DNA: TGTGCCAGCAGTGACCGGACAGACACTAATGAAAAACTGTTTTTT. Translation: CASSDRTDTNEKLFF.

This chain connects TRBV29-1 to TRBJ1-4, with a possible D match to TRBD1 (5 bases). The CDR3 runs 15 residues. Germline assignment: CDR1 SQVTM and CDR2 ANQGSEA. V lost 5 bases, J lost 8 bases, and 21 bases lay in between. The CDR3 here is CSVHSGTSFGEKLFF. The CDR3 nucleotides are TGCAGCGTTCACTCCGGGACGTCCTTCGGAGAAAAACTGTTTTTT.

This chain links TRBV27 with TRBJ1-5, with 9 positions matching TRBD1. This CDR3 contains 14 residues. From germline, CDR1 is MNHEY and CDR2 SMNVEV (reference sequence). V was pared by 6 bases and J by 7 bases, with 7 bases of the junction left unmatched. The CDR3: CASSGQGRFQPQHF. The CDR3 region has the DNA TGTGCCAGCAGCGGACAGGGGCGATTCCAGCCCCAGCATTTT.

V gene TRBV11-2 combines with J gene TRBJ2-5; D is possibly TRBD1 (5 bases). The CDR3 runs to 14 residues. The germline V and J ends were trimmed by 5 bases and 1 base, with 11 bases remaining between them. CDR1 is SGHAT, CDR2 FQNNGV, per germline. The CDR3, as DNA: TGTGCCAGCAGCCCACGGACACTCCAAGAGACCCAGTACTTC. Protein product: CASSPRTLQETQYF.

The V and J genes are TRBV6-1 and TRBJ2-7; a weak D match, TRBD2 (7 bases). The V gene lost 2 bases and the J gene lost 3 bases, with 14 bases spanning the gap. The CDR3 is 15 residues long. Germline V gene lookup returns CDR1 MNHNS and CDR2 SASEGT. CDR3 sequence (DNA): TGTGCCAGCAGTGAACCTGGCGGGGGCCTCTACGAGCAGTACTTC. It encodes CASSEPGGGLYEQYF.

The chain recombines TRBV7-9 with TRBJ2-1; 12 nucleotides agree with TRBD2. CDR3 length: 14 residues. CDR1 and CDR2 from the germline V gene are SEHNR and FQNEAQ (reference sequence). Losses at the gene ends were 2 bases for V and 9 bases for J; bases not matched to a gene: 2. The CDR3 is CASSLLAGGAEQFF. CDR3 nucleotides: TGTGCCAGCAGCTTACTAGCGGGAGGGGCTGAGCAGTTCTTC.

This chain uses TRBV7-9 with TRBJ2-1, with TRBD2 matching 7 bases. J gave up 10 bases and V 4 bases, and 13 bases lay outside the gene matches. From germline, CDR1 is SEHNR and CDR2 FQNEAQ (reference sequence). The length of the CDR3 is 15 residues. DNA of the CDR3: TGTGCCAGCAGCTCCATTGGGCGGGAGAAGGACGAGCAGTTCTTC. Encoded protein: CASSSIGREKDEQFF.

This sequence joins TRBV5-1 and TRBJ2-3; D uncertain. CDR1 and CDR2 from the germline V gene are SGHRS and YFSETQ. V lost 2 bases, J lost 4 bases, and 8 bases lay in between. CDR3 length equals 13 residues. The CDR3 DNA sequence: TGCGCCAGCAGCTTCCGCGACCCAGATACGCAGTATTTT. Protein sequence: CASSFRDPDTQYF.

J is TRBJ1-5 and V is TRBV5-1, with D unresolved. Germline V gene lookup returns CDR1 SGHRS and CDR2 YFSETQ. CDR3 length equals 14 residues. Trimming pared 0 bases from V and 3 bases from J, leaving 7 bases between. The CDR3 loop reads CASSLGQDNQPQHF. For the CDR3, the DNA is TGCGCCAGCAGCTTGGGCCAGGACAATCAGCCCCAGCATTTT.